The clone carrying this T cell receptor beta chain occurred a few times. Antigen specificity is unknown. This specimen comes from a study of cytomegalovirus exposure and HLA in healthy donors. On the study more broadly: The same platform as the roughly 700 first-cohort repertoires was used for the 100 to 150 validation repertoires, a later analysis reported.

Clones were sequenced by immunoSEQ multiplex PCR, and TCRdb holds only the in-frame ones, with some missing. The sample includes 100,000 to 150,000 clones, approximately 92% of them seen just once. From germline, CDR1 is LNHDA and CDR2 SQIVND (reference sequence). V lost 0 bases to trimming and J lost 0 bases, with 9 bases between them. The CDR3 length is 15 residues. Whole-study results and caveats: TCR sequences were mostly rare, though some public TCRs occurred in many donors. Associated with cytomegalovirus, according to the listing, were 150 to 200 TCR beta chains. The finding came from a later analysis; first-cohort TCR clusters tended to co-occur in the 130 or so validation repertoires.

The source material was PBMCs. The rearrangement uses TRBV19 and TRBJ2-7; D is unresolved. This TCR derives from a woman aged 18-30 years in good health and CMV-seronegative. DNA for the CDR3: TGTGCCAGTAGTATAGATGGCCGCAGCTCCTACGAGCAGTACTTC. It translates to CASSIDGRSSYEQYF.